Sequencing of this T cell receptor (beta chain) was carried out in a study of CD8 T cells in ankylosing spondylitis. V lost 2 bases and J lost 3, with 7 bases in between. Germline V gene data show CDR1 as SEHNR and CDR2 as FQNEAQ (reference sequence). This CDR3 comprises 13 residues. Study-wide findings and caveats: A TCR beta motif made of fewer than ten highly homologous variants seemed typical of ankylosing spondylitis blood. Significant enrichment of disease-linked clones was reported in matched ankylosing spondylitis synovial fluid. There were earlier reports of some motif variants in reactive arthritis synovial fluid and blood. As for the disease-linked clones, they showed a CD8+ phenotype and occurred at relatively low frequencies in peripheral blood.

Many counts were recorded for this clonotype. Its cognate antigen is unknown. In making TCR beta libraries, quantitative 5'-RACE with molecular barcodes was used. MiXCR was run by TCRdb on the 5' RACE reads, yielding one entry per CDR3 protein. The table shows 470,000 or so distinct CDR3 sequences, with roughly 25% occurring only once. Sequencing was carried out using blood, either unsorted or a sorted T cell fraction (not recorded which). The clonotype was recovered from a male donor with ankylosing spondylitis. The J gene is TRBJ1-1, the V gene TRBV7-9; D is unclear. The chain's CDR3 is CASSLQRDTEAFF. In nucleotides, the CDR3 is TGTGCCAGCAGCTTACAGAGGGACACTGAAGCTTTCTTT. Variable domain in full (rest from reference TRBV7-9 and TRBJ1-1): DTGVSQNPRHKITKRGQNVTFRCDPISEHNRLYWYRQTLGQGPEFLTYFQNEAQLEKSRLLSDRFSAERPKGSFSTLEIQRTEQGDSAMYLCASSLQRDTEAFFGQGTRLTVV.